A selection of T cell receptor beta chains follows, all from one sample in a study of blood T cell repertoires in COVID-19. Sequencing was performed with immunoSEQ multiplex PCR; in TCRdb, only in-frame clones are kept and a portion is missing. This sample has 250,000 to 350,000 clones, with about four fifths found just once. Sequencing used peripheral blood. These receptors all come from a human donor with COVID-19, enrolled during active disease. The donor label of this sample is uncertain. The CDR3 runs from the conserved cysteine through the conserved F or W. Fields, in order: clone size, J gene, D gene, CDR3 length, V gene, CDR3 protein, CDR3 DNA. D genes are given only for firm matches. Size is omitted from some rows. Given values are once, few, many or a class for expanded clones.

NA,TRBJ2-2,NA,16,TRBV9,CASSVDRLGVTGELFF,TGTGCCAGCAGCGTAGATAGACTAGGAGTCACCGGGGAGCTGTTTTTT
few,TRBJ1-5,NA,14,TRBV28,CASSLSLGGQPQHF,TGTGCCAGCAGTTTGTCCCTGGGAGGGCAGCCCCAGCATTTT
NA,TRBJ2-2,TRBD2,16,TRBV18,CASSPLIAGATGELFF,TGTGCCAGCTCACCACTAATAGCGGGAGCAACCGGGGAGCTGTTTTTT
once,TRBJ1-2,NA,13,TRBV19,CASSPAGREGYTF,TGTGCCAGTAGCCCGGCCGGGAGGGAGGGCTACACCTTC
NA,TRBJ2-1,NA,14,TRBV7-3,CASSLSSVPDEQFF,TGTGCCAGCAGCTTAAGCAGCGTCCCCGACGAGCAGTTCTTC
NA,TRBJ2-2,TRBD1,16,TRBV3-1/TRBV3-2,CASSQADRGPTGELFF,TGTGCCAGCAGCCAAGCGGACAGGGGGCCCACCGGGGAGCTGTTTTTT
NA,TRBJ2-3,NA,16,TRBV28,CASTNPGGTGGDTQYF,TGTGCCAGCACTAATCCTGGGGGAACCGGGGGAGATACGCAGTATTTT
once,TRBJ1-2,TRBD1,16,TRBV5-1,CASSSGGTGGAYGYTF,TGCGCCAGCAGCTCGGGCGGGACAGGGGGCGCCTATGGCTACACCTTC
NA,TRBJ2-3,TRBD2,15,TRBV10-3,CATSLAGGSTDTQYF,TGTGCCACCTCCCTAGCGGGAGGAAGCACAGATACGCAGTATTTT
NA,TRBJ2-2,NA,16,TRBV4-3,CASSQDWRQNTGELFF,TGCGCCAGCAGCCAAGATTGGAGGCAGAACACCGGGGAGCTGTTTTTT
few,TRBJ2-7,NA,12,TRBV3-1/TRBV3-2,CASSHRGYEQYF,TGTGCCAGCAGCCACCGCGGCTACGAGCAGTACTTC
NA,TRBJ1-1,NA,12,TRBV12-3/TRBV12-4,CASSLVGVAAFF,TGTGCCAGCAGTTTAGTCGGGGTGGCAGCTTTCTTT
NA,TRBJ2-1,TRBD2,16,TRBV5-6,CASSLFVTSGPNEQFF,TGTGCCAGCAGCTTGTTCGTGACTAGCGGGCCCAATGAGCAGTTCTTC
NA,TRBJ2-3,NA,14,TRBV27,CASQQGRGTDTQYF,TGTGCCAGCCAACAGGGAAGGGGTACAGATACGCAGTATTTT
NA,TRBJ2-1,TRBD2,14,TRBV29-1,CSVEVTSGRVEQFF,TGCAGCGTTGAGGTAACTAGCGGGAGGGTTGAGCAGTTCTTC
once,TRBJ2-3,TRBD1,14,TRBV5-1,CASSLGQGSDTQYF,TGCGCCAGCAGCTTAGGACAGGGATCAGATACGCAGTATTTT
NA,TRBJ2-7,NA,13,TRBV11-2,CASSLDITYEQYF,TGTGCCAGCAGCTTGGACATCACCTACGAGCAGTACTTC
NA,TRBJ2-7,TRBD1,14,TRBV2,CASSWDRGTYEQYF,TGTGCCAGCAGTTGGGACAGGGGCACCTACGAGCAGTACTTC
NA,TRBJ2-7,NA,14,TRBV10-3,CAIRPDSSSYEQYF,TGTGCCATCAGGCCGGACAGCAGCTCCTACGAGCAGTACTTC
NA,TRBJ2-1,TRBD2,14,TRBV19,CASRAGGAKYEQFF,TGTGCCAGTAGGGCGGGGGGAGCCAAATATGAGCAGTTCTTC
once,TRBJ1-4,NA,16,TRBV9,CASSPLSGVGGEKLFF,TGTGCCAGCAGCCCTCTTTCGGGGGTGGGTGGCGAAAAACTGTTTTTT
NA,TRBJ1-2,NA,12,TRBV28,CASSLSGYGYTF,TGTGCCAGCAGTTTGAGCGGCTATGGCTACACCTTC
NA,TRBJ2-3,TRBD2,19,TRBV19,CASSIRGLAGERGTDTQYF,TGTGCCAGTAGTATTAGGGGACTAGCGGGAGAGCGAGGCACAGATACGCAGTATTTT
NA,TRBJ2-2,NA,15,TRBV6-6,CASSGPPYGAGELFF,TGTGCCAGTTCCGGGCCCCCTTACGGGGCCGGGGAGCTGTTTTTT
NA,TRBJ2-7,NA,14,TRBV19,CASSPHRLDYEQYF,TGTGCCAGTAGTCCCCACAGACTAGACTACGAGCAGTACTTC
NA,TRBJ1-5,TRBD1,16,TRBV29-1,CSVSGTGAGGNQPQHF,TGCAGCGTATCCGGGACAGGGGCTGGAGGCAATCAGCCCCAGCATTTT
NA,TRBJ2-2,TRBD1,16,TRBV28,CASSLVQGVNTGELFF,TGTGCCAGCAGTTTAGTGCAGGGGGTTAACACCGGGGAGCTGTTTTTT
NA,TRBJ2-3,NA,14,TRBV2,CASNPRQSTDTQYF,TGTGCCAGCAACCCCCGACAGTCCACAGATACGCAGTATTTT
many,TRBJ1-5,TRBD1,16,TRBV15,CATAGTGGATNQPQHF,TGTGCCACCGCGGGGACAGGGGGCGCAACCAATCAGCCCCAGCATTTT
NA,TRBJ2-1,TRBD2,14,TRBV27,CASSSSGLYNEQFF,TGTGCCAGCAGCTCTAGCGGGTTGTACAATGAGCAGTTCTTC
NA,TRBJ1-1,NA,14,TRBV9,CASSPVGDNTEAFF,TGTGCCAGCAGCCCCGTAGGGGATAACACTGAAGCTTTCTTT
once,TRBJ1-2,NA,10,TRBV19,CASSAGGYTF,TGTGCCAGTAGTGCGGGAGGCTACACCTTC
NA,TRBJ1-3,NA,16,TRBV5-1,CASSGQTPDSGNTIYF,TGCGCCAGCAGCGGACAGACTCCCGACTCTGGAAACACCATATATTTT